The 13 T cell receptor beta chains presented below share a single source sample, sequenced in a study of T cells in localized non-small cell lung cancer. Method: immunoSEQ multiplex PCR; TCRdb's copy keeps in-frame clones and lacks some. Among fewer than 30,000 clones listed, roughly 88% were seen once. Here the sequenced sample was peripheral blood, taken before any cancer treatment. All receptors derive from a woman between 35 and 75 years old with stage I lung adenocarcinoma.

The gene calls are TRBV4-2 and TRBJ2-3, with 8 bases matching TRBD1. Germline V gives CDR1 LGHNA, CDR2 YNFKEQ. The CDR3 has 16 amino acids. V lost 3 bases to trimming and J lost 11 bases; unmatched junction nucleotides: 16. In DNA, the CDR3 is TGTGCCAGCAGCCAGGGTTCGGCCGGGACAGGTGAAAAGCAGTATTTT. Protein product: CASSQGSAGTGEKQYF.

The genes are TRBV9 and TRBJ2-2; either TRBD1 or TRBD2 may supply D (6 bases each). The CDR3 has 16 amino acids. Trimming cost V 4 bases and J 3 bases, with 16 bases left between them. Germline-derived CDR1 and CDR2 are SGDLS and YYNGEE. CDR3 sequence reads: CASSRRRGADTGELFF. The DNA of the CDR3 is TGTGCCAGCAGCCGGAGGAGGGGGGCGGACACCGGGGAGCTGTTTTTT.

The V call is TRBV15, the J call TRBJ2-1, with TRBD2 identical over 10 bases. Germline trimming cut 0 bases from V and 6 bases from J; bases unmatched to any gene: 5. CDR1 and CDR2 (germline): LNHNV, YYDKDF (reference sequence). The CDR3 has 16 residues. CDR3 DNA sequence: TGTGCCACCAGCAGAGATCAGCGGGGGGGGCCCAATGAGCAGTTCTTC. Its protein product is CATSRDQRGGPNEQFF.

The V gene is TRBV19, the J gene TRBJ2-7; 11 bases match TRBD2. Trimming at V came to 6 bases and at J to 7 bases, leaving 11 bases not matched to a gene. From germline, CDR1 is LNHDA and CDR2 SQIVND (reference sequence). This CDR3 contains 15 residues. CDR3 bases: TGTGCCAGTAGCTCCCTAGCGGGAGGCCATTGGGAGCAGTACTTC. Amino acid sequence: CASSSLAGGHWEQYF. The complete variable domain, with remaining parts taken from reference TRBV19 and TRBJ2-7, reads DGGITQSPKYLFRKEGQNVTLSCEQNLNHDAMYWYRQDPGQGLRLIYYSQIVNDFQKGDIAEGYSVSREKKESFPLTVTSAQKNPTAFYLCASSSLAGGHWEQYFGPGTRLTVT.

This clone was seen just once. The chain is built from TRBV5-1 and TRBJ2-3, with D perhaps TRBD1 or TRBD2 (5 bases each). The CDR3 extends over 13 amino acids. V gave up 3 bases and J gave up 11 bases, with 16 bases separating them. Per the germline V gene, CDR1 is SGHRS and CDR2 is YFSETQ. The CDR3 DNA follows: TGCGCCAGCAGCTACACCGGGGCGAGGAAGCAGTATTTT. Translated, it gives CASSYTGARKQYF.

The chain employs TRBV10-1 and TRBJ2-1, with D possibly being TRBD1 or TRBD2 (6 bases each). V lost 0 bases to trimming and J lost 10 bases, with 13 bases between them. CDR1 is WNHNN, CDR2 SYGVQD, per germline (reference sequence). This CDR3 has 14 residues. CDR3 in amino acids: CASSESGGLEEQFF. CDR3 nucleotides: TGCGCCAGCAGTGAGTCGGGGGGCCTAGAGGAGCAGTTCTTC.

V gene TRBV19 combines with J gene TRBJ1-1; 11 bases are a match to TRBD1. The CDR3 runs to 15 residues. Germline values: CDR1 LNHDA, CDR2 SQIVND (reference sequence). With V trimmed by 5 bases and J by 5 bases, 7 bases remained unmatched. In DNA, the CDR3 is TGTGCCAGTAGTCCCTCGGGACAGGGGGGAACTGAAGCTTTCTTT. Translated: CASSPSGQGGTEAFF.

The J gene is TRBJ1-3, the V gene TRBV4-1; D remains unclear. V lost 1 base and J 4 bases, leaving 11 bases between the germline ends. The CDR3 extends over 15 amino acids. CDR1 and CDR2 (germline): MGHRA, YSYEKL. As DNA, the CDR3 is TGCGCCAGCAGCCAAGCCGAAAGCGGGGGAAACACCATATATTTT. Residues: CASSQAESGGNTIYF.

This clone occurred a few times. Within the sample, other DNA sequences also encode this same CDR3. The chain uses TRBV5-1 and TRBJ2-3, with TRBD1 matching 7 bases. The ends lost 4 bases at V and 1 base at J; junction bases unmatched: 3. Per germline, CDR1 SGHRS and CDR2 YFSETQ. The CDR3 has 14 amino acids. The chain's CDR3 is CASSLDRGTDTQYF. In DNA, the CDR3 is TGCGCCAGCAGCCTTGACAGGGGCACAGATACGCAGTATTTT.

The J gene is TRBJ2-2, the V gene TRBV6-4; D unclear. V was cut by 5 bases and J by 0 bases, with 10 bases left in between. CDR3 length: 15 residues. The V gene's germline CDR1 is MRHNA and CDR2 SNTAGT. The CDR3 protein is CASSRTVANTGELFF. The CDR3 region has the DNA TGTGCCAGCAGTAGGACGGTCGCGAACACCGGGGAGCTGTTTTTT.

This chain connects TRBV4-3 to TRBJ2-3; D is uncertain. Per germline, CDR1 LGHNA and CDR2 YSLEER. The CDR3 runs to 13 residues. V lost 3 bases to trimming and J lost 5 bases, with 9 bases between them. This chain's CDR3 is CASSQSRLDTQYF. For the CDR3, the DNA is TGCGCCAGCAGCCAGTCTCGGTTAGATACGCAGTATTTT.

This sequence joins TRBV7-8 and TRBJ2-1, with D perhaps matching TRBD2 (6 bases). CDR1 and CDR2 (germline): SGHVS, FQNEAQ. This CDR3 region has 13 residues. The ends were cut back, 5 bases at V and 9 bases at J, with 14 bases in the middle. In DNA, the CDR3 is TGTGCCAGCAGCCAAACTAGCTACGGTGAGCAGTTCTTC. Translating gives CASSQTSYGEQFF.

The count of this clone is one. This chain links TRBV19 with TRBJ2-5; TRBD2 aligns across 11 bases. Germline V gene lookup returns CDR1 LNHDA and CDR2 SQIVND (reference sequence). Trimming cost V 8 bases and J 7 bases; bases outside gene matches: 9. This CDR3 region has 14 residues. Written as DNA, the CDR3 is TGTGCCAGTCAAGGGGTAGCGGGAGGGGGGACCCAGTACTTC. Protein sequence: CASQGVAGGGTQYF.